This T cell receptor beta chain was observed in a study of Ad26.COV2.S vaccination and SARS-CoV-2 variants. Study at large: This donor came from the COV1001 trial of Ad26.COV2.S.

Overall study findings and caveats: Those who received the vaccine showed greater spike-specific TCR breadth than those given placebo.

Sequenced by immunoSEQ multiplex PCR; TCRdb stores in-frame clones only, minus some. The repertoire holds around 250,000 clones, with 70% to 90% as singletons. Treatment here: 15 to 20 received Ad26.COV2.S at low or high dose, single or two shots; about 5 received placebo; per-sample allocation not given. Sampling took place 63 days after the first vaccine or placebo injection. Looked up from germline, CDR1 is SGHVS and CDR2 is FQNEAQ. CDR3 length: 16 residues. V trimming: 1 base; J trimming: 7 bases; junction bases outside the gene matches: 6. This clone was seen once. Its target is unknown. The input for sequencing was peripheral blood, taken in a trial of Ad26.COV2.S vaccine versus placebo. The rearrangement uses TRBV7-8 and TRBJ1-5, with 11 bases aligning to TRBD1. This receptor was taken from a person aged 18 to 59 who received the Ad26.COV2.S COVID-19 vaccine or a placebo. The CDR3 bases are TGTGCCAGCAGCTTAGAGGGGGACAGGGGGAGACAGCCCCAGCATTTT. Amino acids: CASSLEGDRGRQPQHF.